The 19 T cell receptor beta chains below come from one sample, sequenced in a study of graft-versus-host responses after intestinal transplantation. Only in-frame clones appear in the TCRdb table, and some are missing; sequencing was by immunoSEQ multiplex PCR. The sample has about 71,000 clones, less than 95% seen once. What these receptors recognize is not known. The sequencing used unstimulated CD8+ T cells sorted from spleen or lymph node cells, collected before intestinal transplant. The receptors derive from a human donor who received an intestinal transplant.

The chain recombines TRBV4-1 with TRBJ1-1; D not resolved. The CDR3 extends over 12 amino acids. CDR1 and CDR2 (germline): MGHRA, YSYEKL. V was trimmed by 1 base and J by 10 bases, leaving 10 bases between them. The CDR3 reads CASSQGAYGAFF. In DNA form, the CDR3 reads TGCGCCAGCAGCCAAGGCGCATATGGAGCTTTCTTT.

J is TRBJ1-1 and V is TRBV6-6, with D perhaps TRBD1 (5 bases). This CDR3 has 14 residues. CDR1 is MNHNY and CDR2 is SVGAGI in the germline V gene (reference sequence). Trimming pared 6 bases from V and 7 bases from J, leaving 18 bases between. CDR3 coding DNA: TGTGCCAGCAGCCTACAGGCGGCTCTGGATGAAGCTTTCTTT. Translation: CASSLQAALDEAFF.

To note about this clone: The same CDR3 also results from other DNA sequences found in this sample. CDR3 in amino acids: CASRPQGAYEQYF. The DNA for the CDR3 is TGTGCCAGCAGACCACAGGGGGCCTACGAGCAGTACTTC. The rearrangement joins TRBV27 to TRBJ2-7; 8 bases align to TRBD1. Germline CDR1 is MNHEY and CDR2 is SMNVEV (reference sequence). Trimming at V came to 6 bases and at J to 2 bases, leaving 3 bases not matched to a gene. The CDR3 consists of 13 residues.

The J gene is TRBJ1-1, the V gene TRBV5-5; D ambiguous. The V gene lost 0 bases and the J gene lost 4 bases, with 7 bases spanning the gap. Germline assignment: CDR1 SGHKS and CDR2 YYEKEE (reference sequence). The CDR3 spans 13 residues. CDR3 region: CASSLGGGTEAFF. CDR3 coding DNA: TGTGCCAGCAGCTTGGGTGGAGGCACTGAAGCTTTCTTT.

As for this clone: One end of the junction varies from germline; a read error may be responsible. V usage is TRBV11-2 and J usage is TRBJ2-5; 10 bases fit TRBD2. The germline gives CDR1 SGHAT, CDR2 FQNNGV. CDR3 length: 12 residues. The CDR3 spells CATSGGAETQYF. CDR3 DNA: TGTGCCACCAGCGGGGGGGCTGAGACCCAGTACTTC.

The rearrangement uses TRBV5-6 and TRBJ1-2; 8 bases line up with TRBD1. CDR3 length: 15 residues. Germline CDR1 is SGHDT and CDR2 is YYEEEE. V lost 3 bases, J lost 4 bases, and 8 bases stayed unmatched. CDR3 amino acids: CASSSGQVGLYGYTF. The CDR3 nucleotides are TGTGCCAGCAGCTCGGGACAGGTAGGGCTCTATGGCTACACCTTC.

This sequence joins TRBV5-6 and TRBJ2-7; maybe TRBD2 (5 bases). The CDR3 is made up of 14 amino acids. The ends were cut back, 0 bases at V and 3 bases at J, with 10 bases in the middle. The germline gives CDR1 SGHDT, CDR2 YYEEEE. The CDR3 loop reads CASSLGRILYEQYF. The CDR3, as DNA: TGTGCCAGCAGCTTGGGGAGGATTCTCTACGAGCAGTACTTC. The full variable domain, in which reference TRBV5-6 and TRBJ2-7 provide the parts outside the CDR3, is DAGVTQSPTHLIKTRGQQVTLRCSPKSGHDTVSWYQQALGQGPQFIFQYYEEEERQRGNFPDRFSGHQFPNYSSELNVNALLLGDSALYLCASSLGRILYEQYFGPGTRLTVT.

Note on this clone: Other DNA sequences from this sample encode an identical CDR3 as well. The CDR3 DNA reads TGTGCCAGTAGTAGGGACAGGGGGGGAACTGAAGCTTTCTTT. It encodes CASSRDRGGTEAFF. V and J are TRBV19 and TRBJ1-1; 11 nucleotides align to TRBD1. Germline CDR1 LNHDA, CDR2 SQIVND (reference sequence). V trimming: 4 bases; J trimming: 5 bases; junction bases outside the gene matches: 3. The CDR3 totals 14 residues.

This chain connects TRBV7-3 to TRBJ2-7; TRBD2 matches 11 bases. V trimming: 0 bases; J trimming: 6 bases; junction bases outside the gene matches: 4. This CDR3 has 15 amino acids. Germline lookup yields CDR1 SGHTA and CDR2 FQGTGA. The CDR3 nucleotides read TGTGCCAGCAGCTTAACGGGGACTAGCGGAGGCGAGCAGTACTTC. The encoded protein is CASSLTGTSGGEQYF. Together with reference TRBV7-3 and TRBJ2-7, the CDR3 gives the full variable domain: GAGVSQTPSNKVTEKGKYVELRCDPISGHTALYWYRQSLGQGPEFLIYFQGTGAADDSGLPNDRFFAVRPEGSVSTLKIQRTERGDSAVYLCASSLTGTSGGEQYFGPGTRLTVT.

This rearrangement joins TRBV14 to TRBJ2-3; 7 bases line up with TRBD1. Per germline, CDR1 SGHDN and CDR2 FVKESK. This CDR3 is 15 amino acids long. J gave up 4 bases and V 0 bases, and 4 bases lay outside the gene matches. The CDR3 loop is CASSQDWTGPDTQYF. CDR3 sequence (DNA): TGTGCCAGCAGCCAAGACTGGACAGGCCCAGATACGCAGTATTTT.

This rearrangement joins TRBV27 to TRBJ1-5; D is possibly TRBD1 (6 bases). Per germline, CDR1 MNHEY and CDR2 SMNVEV (reference sequence). Trimming cost V 0 bases and J 4 bases, with 13 bases left between them. The CDR3 sequence is 16 residues long. The CDR3 DNA reads TGTGCCAGCAGTTTATCCCCAGCAGGGGCAAATCAGCCCCAGCATTTT. Protein sequence: CASSLSPAGANQPQHF.

This chain links TRBV13 with TRBJ2-6; the match to TRBD1 covers 10 bases. Per germline, CDR1 PRHDT and CDR2 FYEKMQ (reference sequence). The CDR3 totals 19 residues. Unmatched junction bases numbered 9, after V lost 0 bases and J lost 4 bases. The CDR3 DNA follows: TGTGCCAGCAGCTTAGGCACCGGGACAGGGGTTTCCGGGGCCAACGTCCTGACTTTC. Its translation is CASSLGTGTGVSGANVLTF.

DNA for the CDR3: TGCGCCAGCAGCCAAGGAGAGACAGGCTACGAGCAGTACTTC. Its translation: CASSQGETGYEQYF. The chain employs TRBV4-1 and TRBJ2-7; TRBD1 is a possible D gene (6 bases). The V gene lost 1 base and the J gene lost 3 bases, with 10 bases spanning the gap. Germline V lookup: CDR1 MGHRA, CDR2 YSYEKL. This CDR3 is built from 14 residues.

V gene TRBV4-1 combines with J gene TRBJ2-3, with TRBD2 as a possible D gene (6 bases). This CDR3 spans 15 amino acids. Germline V gene sequence: CDR1 MGHRA, CDR2 YSYEKL. V gave up 2 bases and J gave up 2 bases, with 11 bases separating them. CDR3: CASSQPGGYTDTQYF. For the CDR3, the DNA is TGCGCCAGCAGCCAACCCGGGGGTTACACAGATACGCAGTATTTT.

This sequence joins TRBV27 and TRBJ1-1, with D perhaps TRBD1 (5 bases). The germline V gene encodes CDR1 MNHEY and CDR2 SMNVEV (reference sequence). The CDR3 runs to 12 residues. Trimming left V 3 bases short and J 6 bases short, with 8 bases between. As DNA, the CDR3 is TGTGCCAGCAGTTTCGGGGGATCTGAAGCTTTCTTT. Translating gives CASSFGGSEAFF.

The chain employs TRBV9 and TRBJ2-2; a possible D gene is TRBD2 (5 bases). Germline CDR1 and CDR2: SGDLS and YYNGEE. This CDR3 has 14 amino acids. The V end was cut by 5 bases, the J end by 5 bases, with 13 bases between. The CDR3 reads CASSKPSGTGELFF. The CDR3 DNA sequence: TGTGCCAGCAGTAAGCCCTCGGGAACCGGGGAGCTGTTTTTT. Supplemented by reference TRBV9 and TRBJ2-2, the full variable domain reads DSGVTQTPKHLITATGQRVTLRCSPRSGDLSVYWYQQSLDQGLQFLIQYYNGEERAKGNILERFSAQQFPDLHSELNLSSLELGDSALYFCASSKPSGTGELFFGEGSRLTVL.

The V and J genes are TRBV10-3 and TRBJ2-7; 7 positions match TRBD2. CDR1 and CDR2 from the germline V gene are ENHRY and SYGVKD. The CDR3 sequence is 14 residues long. Germline trimming cut 2 bases from V and 1 base from J; bases unmatched to any gene: 2. In nucleotides, the CDR3 is TGTGCCATCAGTGAGAAGGGAGGGTCCTACGAGCAGTACTTC. The encoded protein is CAISEKGGSYEQYF.

The chain couples TRBV5-4 to TRBJ2-3; 15 positions agree with TRBD2. This CDR3 contains 18 residues. J lost 1 base, V lost 7 bases, and 10 bases had no gene match. Germline V gene sequence: CDR1 SGHNT, CDR2 YYREEE (reference sequence). In DNA, the CDR3 is TGTGCCAGCCGTTCCGGACTAGCGGGGGGGCCTGGCACAGATACGCAGTATTTT. Amino acids: CASRSGLAGGPGTDTQYF.

V is TRBV23-1 and J is TRBJ2-5; the match to TRBD1 covers 7 bases. TRBV23-1 is known as an ORF, though its function is uncertain. V trimming: 0 bases; J trimming: 5 bases; junction bases outside the gene matches: 9. There are 16 residues in the CDR3. The CDR3 DNA reads as TGCGCCAGCAGTCAATCGGGCGCAGGGGGTAGGGAGACCCAGTACTTC. Residues: CASSQSGAGGRETQYF.